The rows below give T cell receptor beta chains drawn from one sample of a study of beta chain features in type 1 diabetes. The data were produced by immunoSEQ multiplex PCR, yet TCRdb's version contains in-frame clones alone and is incomplete. Of 130,000 to 150,000 clones listed, more than 9% are singletons. The sample consisted of naive CD4+ T cells from blood. These TCRs come from a man between 18 and 35 years old in good health. Both conserved end residues are part of each CDR3. Expanded clones are given a class, and other clones once, few, many or no size at all.

. TRBJ2-7 TRBV2 CASQRTGLGEQYF
many TRBJ2-1 TRBV7-9 CASSSAGALLIF
. TRBJ1-5 TRBV7-2 CASSPGQGNWQPQHF
. TRBJ1-3 TRBV5-4 CASSSPKPGDSGNTIYF
few TRBJ2-7 TRBV5-4 CASTLDITYEQYF
many TRBJ2-7 TRBV7-2 CASSQGQAISYEQYF
few TRBJ2-7 TRBV27 CASSPGGLGYEQYF
few TRBJ2-5 TRBV7-2 CASSLGLQETQYF
few TRBJ2-1 TRBV7-7 CASSLGTSPGEQFF
few TRBJ2-2 TRBV9 CASSVGTGRDTGELFF
. TRBJ2-7 TRBV27 CASSSGNPYEQYF
. TRBJ1-5 TRBV11-2 CASSSLGLGGTQHF
. TRBJ2-2 TRBV29-1 CSVFSSTNTGELFF
. TRBJ1-5 TRBV2 CASTHRDWVSNQPQHF
few TRBJ2-3 TRBV2 CASSPGLTDTQYF
many TRBJ1-4 TRBV14 CASSLEGEKLFF
few TRBJ2-3 TRBV9 CASSARSTSGTSQYF
. TRBJ2-1 TRBV7-2 CASSLVVSGGLSSYNEQFF
. TRBJ1-2 TRBV6-5 CASSLDRDYGYTF
few TRBJ2-7 TRBV2 CASSGFGQGHEQYF
few TRBJ1-2 TRBV25-1 CASSEYPRDSGYGYTF
. TRBJ2-3 TRBV9 CASSVSGRPDTQYF
. TRBJ2-5 TRBV6-1 CASSETAGGVETQYF
. TRBJ2-7 TRBV2 CASSGDTYEQYF
few TRBJ1-5 TRBV6-1 CASSVGFDNKHF
few TRBJ2-2 TRBV6-1 CASTPRATNTGELFF
few TRBJ2-3 TRBV11-3 CASSRGQFTDTQYF
. TRBJ2-5 TRBV7-3 CASSLHRVSEETQYF
many TRBJ1-3 TRBV7-9 CASSLSQQNTIYF
. TRBJ2-2 TRBV19 CASRMGLAGSNTGELFF
. TRBJ2-3 TRBV21-1 CASSPLSGQRNSTDTQYF
many TRBJ2-7 TRBV5-4 CASSQDRVYEQYF
few TRBJ2-1 TRBV7-8 CASSLLAGVREQFF
. TRBJ2-2 TRBV10-1 CASSPFLFRQGEPGELFF
many TRBJ2-3 TRBV7-9 CASSWGGDTQYF
many TRBJ2-2 TRBV30 CAWSAGPAGTGELFF
few TRBJ1-6 TRBV23-1 CASSQFDRGLYNSPLHF
few TRBJ2-2 TRBV28 CASSFHDTRNTGELFF
. TRBJ2-7 TRBV28 CASSWGQLYEQYF
. TRBJ2-3 TRBV9 CASSVTPRRGTTDTQYF
many TRBJ1-1 TRBV14 CASSATRVTEAFF
. TRBJ1-6 TRBV4-2 CASSQTGGTNSPLHF
few TRBJ1-2 TRBV4-1 CASSQDGQGAYGYTF
. TRBJ2-1 TRBV7-2 CASSINRGDHNEQFF
. TRBJ1-2 TRBV6-5 CASSLGGSLLYGYTF
. TRBJ2-6 TRBV19 CASSIGRGGSGANVLTF
few TRBJ2-5 TRBV6-5 CASRRLAGGQETQYF
. TRBJ2-3 TRBV7-2 CASSLGTTTDTQYF
. TRBJ1-2 TRBV6-6 CASSYEGAGGYTF
. TRBJ2-2 TRBV7-3 CASSQRQGARTGELFF
. TRBJ2-1 TRBV12-5 CASGLARVPGDEQFF
few TRBJ1-1 TRBV25-1 CASSPRPGANTEAFF
. TRBJ2-1 TRBV4-3 CASSPRRIADNEQFF
. TRBJ2-1 TRBV19 CASSPGLAGGTLWNEQFF
. TRBJ2-7 TRBV6-5 CASRRGTNDLYEQYF
few . TRBV7-2 CASSLGTLAGVREQYF
. TRBJ1-2 TRBV2 CASSERGNGYTF
. TRBJ1-4 TRBV4-2 CASRSGPNEKLFF
few TRBJ2-1 TRBV11-2 CASSRELAGGNEQFF
. TRBJ2-7 TRBV28 CASRRQGSPYEQYF